This paragraph covers one T cell receptor (beta chain) sequence. What it binds is unknown. These data come from a study of T cell responses to AZD1222 COVID-19 vaccine. Study-level results: It should be noted that donors were predominantly white British and more often female, and clonal diversity was possibly underestimated. After the peak T cell response, and only then, were repertoires sampled.

TCRdb keeps only in-frame clones here, not all; method: immunoSEQ multiplex PCR. The sample shows 150,000 to 200,000 clones, about 92% of them seen only once. Trimming removed 5 bases from V and 1 base from J, with 11 bases in between. Germline CDR1 and CDR2: GTSNPN and SVGIG (reference sequence). The CDR3 totals 13 residues. Doses given second, at about 4 or about 12 weeks, were pooled. Sample: peripheral blood, taken 28 days after the second AZD1222 dose. The chain is built from TRBV30 and TRBJ1-1, with a tentative D call TRBD1 (6 bases). The origin of this receptor is an adult who received the AZD1222 COVID-19 vaccine. Here the CDR3 reads CAWGGPSNTEAFF. In nucleotides, the CDR3 is TGTGCCTGGGGGGGGCCTTCGAACACTGAAGCTTTCTTT. The full variable domain, in which reference TRBV30 and TRBJ1-1 provide the parts outside the CDR3, is SQTIHQWPATLVQPVGSPLSLECTVEGTSNPNLYWYRQAAGRGLQLLFYSVGIGQISSEVPQNLSASRPQDRQFILSSKKLLLSDSGFYLCAWGGPSNTEAFFGQGTRLTVV.